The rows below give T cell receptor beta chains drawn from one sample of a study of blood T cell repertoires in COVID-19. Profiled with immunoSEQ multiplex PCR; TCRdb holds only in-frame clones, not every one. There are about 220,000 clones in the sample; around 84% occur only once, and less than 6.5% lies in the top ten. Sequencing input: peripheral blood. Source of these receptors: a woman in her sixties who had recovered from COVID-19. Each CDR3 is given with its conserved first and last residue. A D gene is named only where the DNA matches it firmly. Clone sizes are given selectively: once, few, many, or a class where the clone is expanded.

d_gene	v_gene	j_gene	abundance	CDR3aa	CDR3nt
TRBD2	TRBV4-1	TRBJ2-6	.	CASSQEAGGTGANVLTF	TGCGCCAGCAGCCAAGAGGCGGGGGGGACTGGGGCCAACGTCCTGACTTTC
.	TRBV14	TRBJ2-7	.	CASSPGHIYEQYF	TGTGCCAGCAGCCCGGGACATATCTACGAGCAGTACTTC
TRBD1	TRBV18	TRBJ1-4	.	CASSRQGTNEKLFF	TGTGCCAGCTCAAGACAGGGTACTAATGAAAAACTGTTTTTT
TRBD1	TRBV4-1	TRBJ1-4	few	CASSLRGPGTGNEKLFF	TGCGCCAGCAGCTTGAGGGGTCCCGGGACAGGGAACGAAAAACTGTTTTTT
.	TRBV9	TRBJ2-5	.	CASSVDGGQETQYF	TGTGCCAGCAGCGTAGATGGGGGGCAAGAGACCCAGTACTTC
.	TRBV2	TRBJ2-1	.	CATKRVVYNEQFF	TGTGCCACCAAACGGGTAGTTTACAATGAGCAGTTCTTC
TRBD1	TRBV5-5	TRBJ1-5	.	CASSPGQGNQPQHF	TGTGCCAGCAGCCCGGGACAGGGGAACCAGCCCCAGCATTTT
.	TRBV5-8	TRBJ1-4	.	CASGVGANEKLFF	TGTGCCTCTGGAGTGGGAGCTAATGAAAAACTGTTTTTT
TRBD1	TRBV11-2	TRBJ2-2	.	CASRTGRRGTGELFF	TGTGCCAGTCGGACAGGGAGGCGGGGAACCGGGGAGCTGTTTTTT
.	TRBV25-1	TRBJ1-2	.	CASSLRDLGYTF	TGTGCCAGCAGTCTCAGGGATCTTGGCTACACCTTC
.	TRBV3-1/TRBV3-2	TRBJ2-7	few	CASSQDGYEQYF	TGTGCCAGCAGCCAAGACGGGTACGAGCAGTACTTC
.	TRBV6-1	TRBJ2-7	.	CASTNGHPSYEQYF	TGTGCCAGCACCAACGGACACCCTTCCTACGAGCAGTACTTC
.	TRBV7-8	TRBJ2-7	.	CASRSRGSYEQYF	TGTGCCAGCAGGTCCCGGGGCTCCTACGAGCAGTACTTC
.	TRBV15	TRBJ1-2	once	CATSPRLEAAYTF	TGTGCCACCAGCCCGCGCCTAGAGGCAGCCTACACCTTC
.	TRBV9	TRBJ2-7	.	CASSEEPFNYEQYF	TGTGCCAGCAGCGAAGAGCCCTTTAACTACGAGCAGTACTTC
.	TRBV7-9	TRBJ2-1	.	CASSDPPGHFVGLGNEQFF	TGTGCCAGCAGCGATCCCCCGGGACACTTTGTCGGATTGGGGAATGAGCAGTTCTTC
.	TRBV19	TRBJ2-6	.	CASSRSQAAGANVLTF	TGTGCCAGTAGTAGATCACAGGCAGCTGGGGCCAACGTCCTGACTTTC
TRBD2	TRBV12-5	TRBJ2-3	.	CASGLGLASTDTQYF	TGTGCTAGTGGTTTGGGACTAGCTAGCACAGATACGCAGTATTTT
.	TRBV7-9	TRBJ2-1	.	CASSLRGTLADEQFF	TGTGCCAGCAGCTTAAGGGGTACTCTGGCGGATGAGCAGTTCTTC
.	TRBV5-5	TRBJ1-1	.	CASSSSGDTEAFF	TGTGCCAGCAGCTCTTCCGGGGACACTGAAGCTTTCTTT
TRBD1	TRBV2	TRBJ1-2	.	CASRQDRGGGYTF	TGTGCCAGCAGGCAGGACAGGGGGGGTGGCTACACCTTC
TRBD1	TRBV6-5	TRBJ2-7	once	CASTDRLGTYEQYF	TGTGCCAGCACGGACAGGTTAGGGACCTACGAGCAGTACTTC
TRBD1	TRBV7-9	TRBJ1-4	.	CASSQTGFNEKLFF	TGTGCCAGCAGCCAGACAGGGTTTAATGAAAAACTGTTTTTT
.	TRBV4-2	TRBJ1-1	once	CASSQDDTEAFF	TGTGCCAGCAGCCAAGACGACACTGAAGCTTTCTTT
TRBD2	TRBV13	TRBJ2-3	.	CASSWGLAGETTDTQYF	TGTGCCAGCAGCTGGGGACTAGCGGGGGAGACCACAGATACGCAGTATTTT
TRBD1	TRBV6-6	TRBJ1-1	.	CASSYSQGASEAFF	TGTGCCAGCAGTTACTCCCAGGGGGCCTCTGAAGCTTTCTTT
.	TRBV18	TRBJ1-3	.	CASSPSASGNTIYF	TGTGCCAGCTCACCATCGGCAAGCGGGAACACCATATATTTT
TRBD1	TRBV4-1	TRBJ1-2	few	CASSPAGGTGDGYTF	TGCGCCAGCAGCCCAGCCGGCGGGACAGGGGATGGCTACACCTTC
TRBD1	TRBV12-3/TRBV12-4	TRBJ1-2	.	CASSLTGIDGYTF	TGTGCCAGCAGCTTGACAGGGATAGATGGCTACACCTTC
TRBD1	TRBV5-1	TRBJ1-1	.	CASRVQGAPEAFF	TGCGCCAGCAGGGTACAGGGGGCCCCTGAAGCTTTCTTT
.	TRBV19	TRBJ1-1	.	CASSPTRREEAFF	TGTGCCAGTAGCCCAACGAGACGGGAGGAAGCTTTCTTT
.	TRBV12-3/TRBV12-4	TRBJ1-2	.	CASSEQGYGYTF	TGTGCCAGCAGTGAACAGGGATATGGCTACACCTTC
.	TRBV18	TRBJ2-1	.	CASSPSGGEIYNEQFF	TGTGCCAGCTCACCATCCGGAGGGGAAATCTACAATGAGCAGTTCTTC
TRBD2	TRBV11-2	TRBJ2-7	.	CASSLAHLAAPYEQYF	TGTGCCAGCAGCTTAGCCCATCTAGCGGCCCCCTACGAGCAGTACTTC
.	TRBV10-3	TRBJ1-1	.	CATGGQTKAFF	TGTGCCACCGGCGGGCAGACCAAAGCTTTCTTT
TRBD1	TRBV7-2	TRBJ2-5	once	CASGAGQTGVETQYF	TGTGCCAGCGGGGCGGGCCAGACAGGGGTAGAGACCCAGTACTTC
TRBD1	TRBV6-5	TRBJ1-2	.	CASSQQGTTYGYTF	TGTGCCAGCAGTCAACAGGGGACCACTTATGGCTACACCTTC
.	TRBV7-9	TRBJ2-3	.	CASTLSVTDTQYF	TGTGCCAGCACCCTTAGTGTGACAGATACGCAGTATTTT
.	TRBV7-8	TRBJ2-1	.	CATGLAGANEQFF	TGTGCCACCGGACTGGCAGGGGCCAATGAGCAGTTCTTC
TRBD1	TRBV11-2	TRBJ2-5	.	CASSATRGQAAPGYF	TGTGCCAGCAGTGCTACCCGGGGACAGGCCGCCCCGGGGTACTTC
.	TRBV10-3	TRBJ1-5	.	CAISELGWGGGTANQPQHF	TGTGCCATCAGTGAGTTGGGATGGGGAGGGGGGACGGCCAATCAGCCCCAGCATTTT
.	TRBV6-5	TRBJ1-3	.	CASSYSWSSGNTIYF	TGTGCCAGCAGTTACTCGTGGAGCTCTGGAAACACCATATATTTT
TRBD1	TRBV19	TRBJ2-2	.	CASRVGQQNTGELFF	TGTGCCAGTAGAGTGGGACAGCAGAACACCGGGGAGCTGTTTTTT
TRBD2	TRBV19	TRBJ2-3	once	CASSSRAGGDADTQYF	TGTGCCAGTAGTTCCCGAGCGGGGGGGGACGCAGATACGCAGTATTTT
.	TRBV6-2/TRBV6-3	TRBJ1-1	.	CASSDAGGTEAFF	TGTGCCAGCAGCGACGCCGGGGGCACTGAAGCTTTCTTT
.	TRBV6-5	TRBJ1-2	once	CASNTANYGYTF	TGTGCCAGCAACACAGCTAACTATGGCTACACCTTC
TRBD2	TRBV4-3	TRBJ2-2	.	CASSLGTSGTGELFF	TGCGCCAGCAGCCTAGGGACTAGCGGAACCGGGGAGCTGTTTTTT
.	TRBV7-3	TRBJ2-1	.	CASSLTAGPYNEQFF	TGTGCCAGCAGCTTAACGGCGGGGCCCTACAATGAGCAGTTCTTC
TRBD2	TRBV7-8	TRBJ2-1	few	CASSTLAGITYNEQFF	TGTGCCAGCAGCACCCTAGCGGGCATCACCTACAATGAGCAGTTCTTC
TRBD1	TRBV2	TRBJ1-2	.	CASSGDGTAGGYTF	TGTGCCAGCAGTGGTGATGGGACAGCCGGAGGCTACACCTTC
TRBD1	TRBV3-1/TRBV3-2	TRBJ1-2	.	CASSQGQGYGYTF	TGTGCCAGCAGCCAGGGACAGGGGTATGGCTACACCTTC
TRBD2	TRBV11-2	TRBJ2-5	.	CASSLVGGARETQYF	TGTGCCAGCAGCTTAGTCGGGGGGGCCCGGGAGACCCAGTACTTC
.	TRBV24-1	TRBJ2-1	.	CATSDPGYNEQFF	TGTGCCACCAGTGACCCCGGCTACAATGAGCAGTTCTTC
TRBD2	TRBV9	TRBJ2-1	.	CASSVVSSGEYNEQFF	TGTGCCAGCAGCGTAGTTTCTAGCGGGGAATACAATGAGCAGTTCTTC
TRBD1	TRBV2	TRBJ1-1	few	CASRGTGAGTEAFF	TGTGCCAGCAGGGGGACAGGGGCGGGCACTGAAGCTTTCTTT